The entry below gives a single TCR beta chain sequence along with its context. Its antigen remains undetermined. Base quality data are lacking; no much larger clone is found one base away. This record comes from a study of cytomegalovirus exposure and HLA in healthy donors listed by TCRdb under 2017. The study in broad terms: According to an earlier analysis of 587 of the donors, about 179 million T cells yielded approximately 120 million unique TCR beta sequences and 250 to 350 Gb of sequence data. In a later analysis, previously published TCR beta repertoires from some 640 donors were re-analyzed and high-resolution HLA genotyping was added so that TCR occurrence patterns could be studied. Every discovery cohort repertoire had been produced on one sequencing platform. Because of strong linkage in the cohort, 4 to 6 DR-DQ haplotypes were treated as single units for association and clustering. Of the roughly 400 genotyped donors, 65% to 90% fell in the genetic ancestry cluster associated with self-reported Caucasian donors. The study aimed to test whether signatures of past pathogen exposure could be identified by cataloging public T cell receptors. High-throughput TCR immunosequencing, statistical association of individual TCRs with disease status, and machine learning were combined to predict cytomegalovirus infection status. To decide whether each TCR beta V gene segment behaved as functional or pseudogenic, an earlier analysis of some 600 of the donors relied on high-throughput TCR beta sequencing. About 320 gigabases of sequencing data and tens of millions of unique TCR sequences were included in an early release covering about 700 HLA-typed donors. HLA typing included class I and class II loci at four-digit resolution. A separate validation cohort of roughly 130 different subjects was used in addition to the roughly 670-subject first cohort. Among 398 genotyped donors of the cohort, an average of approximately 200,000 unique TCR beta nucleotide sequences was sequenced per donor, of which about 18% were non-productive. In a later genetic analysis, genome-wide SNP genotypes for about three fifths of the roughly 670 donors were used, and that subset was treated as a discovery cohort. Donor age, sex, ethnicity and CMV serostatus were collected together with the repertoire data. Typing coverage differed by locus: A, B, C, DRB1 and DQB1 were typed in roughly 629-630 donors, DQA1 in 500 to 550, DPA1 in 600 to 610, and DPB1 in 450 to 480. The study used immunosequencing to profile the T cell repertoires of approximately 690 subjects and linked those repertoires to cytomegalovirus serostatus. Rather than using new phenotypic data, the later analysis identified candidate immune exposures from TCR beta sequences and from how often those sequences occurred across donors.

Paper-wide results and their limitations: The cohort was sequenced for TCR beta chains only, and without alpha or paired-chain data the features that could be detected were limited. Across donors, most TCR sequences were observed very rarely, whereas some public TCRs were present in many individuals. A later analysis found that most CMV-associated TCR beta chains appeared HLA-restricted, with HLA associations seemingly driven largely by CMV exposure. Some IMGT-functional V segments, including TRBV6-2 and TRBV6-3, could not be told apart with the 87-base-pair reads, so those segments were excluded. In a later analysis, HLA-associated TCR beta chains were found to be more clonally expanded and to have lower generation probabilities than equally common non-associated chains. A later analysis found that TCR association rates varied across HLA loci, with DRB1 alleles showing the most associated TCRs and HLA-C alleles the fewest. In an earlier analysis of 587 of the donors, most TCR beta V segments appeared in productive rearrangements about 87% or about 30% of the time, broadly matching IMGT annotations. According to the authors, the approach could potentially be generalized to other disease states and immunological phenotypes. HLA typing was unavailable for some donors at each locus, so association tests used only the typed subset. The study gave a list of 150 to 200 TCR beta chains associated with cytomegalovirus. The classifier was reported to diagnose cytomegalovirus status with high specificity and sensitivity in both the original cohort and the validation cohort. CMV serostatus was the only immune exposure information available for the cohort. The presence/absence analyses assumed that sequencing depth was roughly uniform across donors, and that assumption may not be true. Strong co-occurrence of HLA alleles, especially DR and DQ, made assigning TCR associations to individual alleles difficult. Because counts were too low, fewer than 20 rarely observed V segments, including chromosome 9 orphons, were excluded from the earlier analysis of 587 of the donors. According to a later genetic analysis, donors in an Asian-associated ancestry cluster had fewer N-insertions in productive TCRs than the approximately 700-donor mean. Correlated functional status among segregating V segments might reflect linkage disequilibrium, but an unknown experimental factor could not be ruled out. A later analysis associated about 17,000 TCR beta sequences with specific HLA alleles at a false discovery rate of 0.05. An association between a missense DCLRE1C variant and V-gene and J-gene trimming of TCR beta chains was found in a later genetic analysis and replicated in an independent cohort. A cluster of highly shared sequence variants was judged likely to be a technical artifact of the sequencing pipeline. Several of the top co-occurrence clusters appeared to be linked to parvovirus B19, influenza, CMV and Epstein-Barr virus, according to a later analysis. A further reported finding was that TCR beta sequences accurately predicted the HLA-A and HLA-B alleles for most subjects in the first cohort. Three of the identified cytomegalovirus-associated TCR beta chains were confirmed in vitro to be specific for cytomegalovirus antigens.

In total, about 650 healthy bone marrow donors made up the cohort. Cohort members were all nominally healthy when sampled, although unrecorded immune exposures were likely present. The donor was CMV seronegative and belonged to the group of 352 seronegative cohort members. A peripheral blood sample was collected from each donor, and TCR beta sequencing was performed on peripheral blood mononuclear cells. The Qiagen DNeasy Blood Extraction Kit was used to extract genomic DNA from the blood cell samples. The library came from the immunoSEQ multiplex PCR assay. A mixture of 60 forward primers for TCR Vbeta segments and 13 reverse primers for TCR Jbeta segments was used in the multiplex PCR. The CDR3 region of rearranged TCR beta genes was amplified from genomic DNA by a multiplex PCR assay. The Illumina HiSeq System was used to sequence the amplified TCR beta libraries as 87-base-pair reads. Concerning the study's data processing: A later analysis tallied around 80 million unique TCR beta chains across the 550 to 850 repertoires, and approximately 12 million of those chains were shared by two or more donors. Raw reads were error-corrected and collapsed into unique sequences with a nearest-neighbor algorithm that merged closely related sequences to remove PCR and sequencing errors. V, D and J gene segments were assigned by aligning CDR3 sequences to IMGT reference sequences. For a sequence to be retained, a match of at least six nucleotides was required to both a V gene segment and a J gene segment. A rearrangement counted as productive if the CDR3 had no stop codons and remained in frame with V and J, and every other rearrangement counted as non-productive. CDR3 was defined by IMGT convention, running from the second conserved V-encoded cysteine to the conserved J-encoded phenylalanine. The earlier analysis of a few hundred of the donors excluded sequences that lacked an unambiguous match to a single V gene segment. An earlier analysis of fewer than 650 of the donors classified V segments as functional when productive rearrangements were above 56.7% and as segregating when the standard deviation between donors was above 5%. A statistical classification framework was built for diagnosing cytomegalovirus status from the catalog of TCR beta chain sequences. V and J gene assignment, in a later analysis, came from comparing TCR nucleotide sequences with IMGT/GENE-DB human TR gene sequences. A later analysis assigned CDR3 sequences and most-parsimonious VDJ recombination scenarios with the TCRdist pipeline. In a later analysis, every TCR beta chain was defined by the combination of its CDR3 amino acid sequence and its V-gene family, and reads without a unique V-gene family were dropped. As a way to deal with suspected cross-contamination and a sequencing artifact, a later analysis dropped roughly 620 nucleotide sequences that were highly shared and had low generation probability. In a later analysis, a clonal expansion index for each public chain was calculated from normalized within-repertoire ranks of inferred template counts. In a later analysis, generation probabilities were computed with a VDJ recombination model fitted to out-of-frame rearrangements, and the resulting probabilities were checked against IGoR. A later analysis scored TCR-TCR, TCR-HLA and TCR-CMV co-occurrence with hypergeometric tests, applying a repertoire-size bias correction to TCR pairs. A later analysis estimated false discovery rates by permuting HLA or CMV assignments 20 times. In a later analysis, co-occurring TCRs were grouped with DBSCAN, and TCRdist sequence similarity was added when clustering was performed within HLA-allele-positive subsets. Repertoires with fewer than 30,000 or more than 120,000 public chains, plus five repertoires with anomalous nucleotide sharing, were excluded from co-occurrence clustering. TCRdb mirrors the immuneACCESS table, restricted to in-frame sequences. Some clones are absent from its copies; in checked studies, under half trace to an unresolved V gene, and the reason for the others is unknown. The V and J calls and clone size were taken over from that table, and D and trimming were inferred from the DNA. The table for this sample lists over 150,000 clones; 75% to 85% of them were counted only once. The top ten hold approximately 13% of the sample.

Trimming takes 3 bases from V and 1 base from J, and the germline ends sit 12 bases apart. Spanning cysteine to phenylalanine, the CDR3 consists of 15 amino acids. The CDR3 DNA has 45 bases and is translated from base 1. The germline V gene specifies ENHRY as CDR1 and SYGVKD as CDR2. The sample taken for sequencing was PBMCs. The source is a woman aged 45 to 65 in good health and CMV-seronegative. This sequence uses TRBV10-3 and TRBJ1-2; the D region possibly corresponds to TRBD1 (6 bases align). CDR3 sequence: CAISDSTGFNYGYTF. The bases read TGTGCCATCAGTGACTCAACAGGGTTTAACTATGGCTACACCTTC.